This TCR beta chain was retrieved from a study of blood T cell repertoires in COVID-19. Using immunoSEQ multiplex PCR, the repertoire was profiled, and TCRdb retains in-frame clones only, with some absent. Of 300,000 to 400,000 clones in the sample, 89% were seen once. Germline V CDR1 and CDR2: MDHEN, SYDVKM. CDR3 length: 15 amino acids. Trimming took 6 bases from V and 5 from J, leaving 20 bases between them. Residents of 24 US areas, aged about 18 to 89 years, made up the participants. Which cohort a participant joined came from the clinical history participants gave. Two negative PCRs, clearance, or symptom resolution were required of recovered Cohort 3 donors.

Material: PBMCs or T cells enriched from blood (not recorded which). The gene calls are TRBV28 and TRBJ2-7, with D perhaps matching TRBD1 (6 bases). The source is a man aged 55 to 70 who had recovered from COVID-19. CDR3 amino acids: CASRGAQRIGDEQYF. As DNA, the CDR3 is TGTGCCAGCAGGGGGGCCCAGAGAATTGGCGACGAGCAGTACTTC.